Listed below are T cell receptor beta chains from one sample, sequenced in a study of T cell responses to AZD1222 COVID-19 vaccine. Data came from immunoSEQ multiplex PCR; TCRdb stores just in-frame clones and leaves some out. The sample has about 94,000 clones; 85% are singletons. The sequencing used peripheral blood, collected 28 days after the second AZD1222 dose. Receptor source: an adult who received the AZD1222 COVID-19 vaccine. The CDR3 runs from the conserved cysteine through the conserved F or W. D genes are given only for firm matches. The size field is filled for only some rows; it gives once, few, many or a size class.

D gene	V gene	clone size	J gene	CDR3 protein	CDR3 DNA
TRBD2	TRBV3-1/TRBV3-2	NA	TRBJ2-1	CASSQDPPGGDNEQFF	TGTGCCAGCAGCCAAGATCCCCCGGGGGGGGACAATGAGCAGTTCTTC
TRBD1	TRBV19	NA	TRBJ1-2	CASSPLGQNYGYTF	TGTGCCAGTAGTCCCCTGGGACAGAACTATGGCTACACCTTC
TRBD1	TRBV7-9	NA	TRBJ2-1	CASSPRTGSDSYNEQFF	TGTGCCAGCAGCCCACGGACAGGGTCAGACTCCTACAATGAGCAGTTCTTC
NA	TRBV18	NA	TRBJ2-7	CASSLRRVADEQYF	TGTGCCAGCTCACTACGTAGGGTAGCTGACGAGCAGTACTTC
NA	TRBV5-6	NA	TRBJ1-3	CASSSGTLGNTIYF	TGTGCCAGCAGCTCCGGGACCCTGGGAAACACCATATATTTT
NA	TRBV7-3	NA	TRBJ2-1	CASSLGPYNEQFF	TGTGCCAGCAGCCTCGGGCCTTACAATGAGCAGTTCTTC
NA	TRBV2	once	TRBJ1-1	CASTQGLTEAFF	TGTGCCAGCACGCAGGGTCTCACTGAAGCTTTCTTT
NA	TRBV4-2	NA	TRBJ2-1	CASSQARQRVQFF	TGTGCCAGCAGCCAGGCCCGCCAGCGGGTGCAGTTCTTC
TRBD1	TRBV9	NA	TRBJ1-5	CASSAGGRDSNQPQHF	TGTGCCAGCAGCGCAGGGGGAAGAGACAGCAATCAGCCCCAGCATTTT
TRBD2	TRBV14	NA	TRBJ2-5	CASSQGTSGTLSETQYF	TGTGCCAGCAGCCAAGGGACTAGCGGGACCCTCTCCGAGACCCAGTACTTC
TRBD1	TRBV9	NA	TRBJ1-3	CASSAEQGAGNTIYF	TGTGCCAGCAGCGCGGAACAGGGGGCTGGAAACACCATATATTTT
TRBD2	TRBV7-8	NA	TRBJ2-7	CASSPTGTSGSYEQYF	TGTGCCAGCAGCCCGACCGGGACTAGCGGATCCTACGAGCAGTACTTC
TRBD1	TRBV7-9	NA	TRBJ1-5	CASSLAAGGYQPQHF	TGTGCCAGCAGCTTAGCGGCAGGGGGCTATCAGCCCCAGCATTTT
NA	TRBV7-8	once	TRBJ1-2	CASSLAMGVNYGYTF	TGTGCCAGCAGCTTAGCGATGGGGGTTAACTATGGCTACACCTTC
NA	TRBV27	NA	TRBJ1-5	CASKRPNQPQHF	TGTGCCAGCAAACGGCCCAATCAGCCCCAGCATTTT
NA	TRBV4-1	NA	TRBJ1-2	CASSQREGGAYGYTF	TGCGCCAGCAGCCAAAGGGAAGGGGGGGCCTATGGCTACACCTTC
NA	TRBV9	NA	TRBJ2-5	CASSPDPAGETQYF	TGTGCCAGCAGCCCCGACCCGGCGGGGGAGACCCAGTACTTC
NA	TRBV7-2	NA	TRBJ1-5	CASSLLQGRNQPQHF	TGTGCCAGCAGCTTATTACAGGGACGCAATCAGCCCCAGCATTTT
NA	TRBV2	NA	TRBJ1-4	CASSEGRFNEKLFF	TGTGCCAGCAGTGAGGGGCGGTTTAATGAAAAACTGTTTTTT
NA	TRBV6-5	NA	TRBJ1-1	CASSYGGGRILEAFF	TGTGCCAGCAGTTACGGGGGGGGACGAATCCTTGAAGCTTTCTTT
NA	TRBV19	NA	TRBJ1-1	CASSIRGVSTEAFF	TGTGCCAGTAGTATAAGAGGGGTTTCTACTGAAGCTTTCTTT